The sequence of this T cell receptor (beta chain) was determined in a study of cytomegalovirus exposure and HLA in healthy donors. Overall study context: The 100 to 150 validation repertoires used the same platform as the 666 first-cohort repertoires, a later analysis reported.

Study conclusions and caveats: Cytomegalovirus-associated TCR beta chains were listed, numbering around 150.

The V segment lost 4 bases and the J segment 4 bases; nucleotides outside the gene matches: 2. Germline V gene data show CDR1 as MGHDK and CDR2 as SYGVNS. This CDR3 is 14 amino acids long. Data came from immunoSEQ multiplex PCR; TCRdb stores just in-frame clones and leaves some out. The sample contains 250,000 or so clones, almost 90% of which appear only once. Comments on this clone: Its antigen is unidentified.

Among the 120 subjects of the validation cohort, separate from the 666-subject first cohort, were the donors. The receptor comes from a woman aged 18-29 years in good health and CMV-seronegative. The sequenced sample consisted of PBMCs. The chain recombines TRBV25-1 with TRBJ1-3; 9 bases are a match to TRBD1. CDR3 DNA sequence: TGTGCCAGCAGTGTAACAGGGGGCGGAAACACCATATATTTT. Amino acids: CASSVTGGGNTIYF.